This TCR beta chain was recovered during a study of T-cell memory formation after mild COVID-19. The CDR3 spans 15 residues. Trimming cost V 0 bases and J 6 bases, with 13 bases left between them. Germline CDR1 LNHNV, CDR2 YYDKDF (reference sequence). TCRdb reprocessed the 5' RACE reads with MiXCR, giving one entry per CDR3 protein. Of approximately 400,000 distinct CDR3 sequences in the sample, 24% were seen once. The receptor comes from an adult woman who had mild COVID-19 (a few samples of this study predate the infection). Cell type and time point are not known. The sequenced sample consisted of PBMCs or a T cell subset sorted from them (not recorded which). V and J are TRBV15 and TRBJ2-3; D remains unclear. The CDR3 DNA follows: TGTGCCACCAGCAGAGAGGCCGTGGGTTCCGATACGCAGTATTTT. Encoded protein: CATSREAVGSDTQYF. Complete variable domain (other parts from reference TRBV15 and TRBJ2-3): DAMVIQNPRYQVTQFGKPVTLSCSQTLNHNVMYWYQQKSSQAPKLLFHYYDKDFNNEADTPDNFQSRRPNTSFCFLDIRSPGLGDTAMYLCATSREAVGSDTQYFGPGTRLTVL.